Presented here are 17 T cell receptor beta chains from one specimen sequenced in a study of blood T cell repertoires in COVID-19. Data came from immunoSEQ multiplex PCR; TCRdb stores just in-frame clones and leaves some out. The table includes hundreds of thousands of clones, around 90% detected once. The sequenced sample consisted of PBMCs or T cells enriched from blood (not recorded which). These TCRs come from a young woman with acute COVID-19.

This clone was counted a single time. The chain has TRBV15 and TRBJ2-3, with D maybe TRBD2 (6 bases). Germline V gives CDR1 LNHNV, CDR2 YYDKDF (reference sequence). This CDR3 spans 15 amino acids. V lost 8 bases and J 3 bases, leaving 18 bases between the germline ends. CDR3 residues: CATRPGGRGTDTQYF. DNA of the CDR3: TGTGCCACCCGACCCGGGGGAAGGGGTACAGATACGCAGTATTTT. Together with reference TRBV15 and TRBJ2-3, the CDR3 gives the full variable domain: DAMVIQNPRYQVTQFGKPVTLSCSQTLNHNVMYWYQQKSSQAPKLLFHYYDKDFNNEADTPDNFQSRRPNTSFCFLDIRSPGLGDTAMYLCATRPGGRGTDTQYFGPGTRLTVL.

The chain has TRBV24-1 and TRBJ2-1; tentative D call: TRBD1 (6 bases). Germline CDR1 KGHDR, CDR2 SFDVKD. The CDR3 has 12 amino acids. V lost 7 bases, J lost 9 bases, and 12 bases lay in between. As DNA, the CDR3 is TGTGCCACCAGCTTCGGGGACACTGAGCAGTTCTTC. Translating it yields CATSFGDTEQFF.

V gene TRBV14 combines with J gene TRBJ2-3; the D is unclear. The CDR3 runs to 13 residues. Germline lookup yields CDR1 SGHDN and CDR2 FVKESK. The V gene lost 4 bases and the J gene lost 4 bases, with 9 bases spanning the gap. The CDR3 protein is CASSPHSSDTQYF. The CDR3 DNA reads as TGTGCCAGCAGCCCCCACAGCTCAGATACGCAGTATTTT.

The chain carries TRBV6-2 or TRBV6-3 and TRBJ1-1; D not resolved. CDR3 length: 17 residues. Per the germline V gene, CDR1 is MNHEY and CDR2 is SVGEGT. The V and J ends lost 3 bases and 8 bases respectively, with 25 bases between them. CDR3 protein: CASSYLINRWAQPEAFF. DNA for the CDR3: TGTGCCAGCAGTTATCTGATAAACCGTTGGGCACAACCCGAAGCTTTCTTT.

This clone has at least ten counts. The chain is built from TRBV5-4 and TRBJ1-3, with 9 positions matching TRBD1. The CDR3 loop spans 16 amino acids. V lost 4 bases and J lost 5; bases outside the gene matches: 10. Germline V gene lookup returns CDR1 SGHNT and CDR2 YYREEE (reference sequence). For the CDR3, the DNA is TGTGCCAGCAGCAAACCCGGGACAGGGTCCCGAAACACCATATATTTT. It specifies CASSKPGTGSRNTIYF.

The genes are TRBV15 and TRBJ2-5; TRBD2 might be the D (6 bases). V lost 0 bases, J lost 1 base, and 9 bases lay in between. The CDR3 extends over 15 amino acids. The germline V gene has CDR1 LNHNV and CDR2 YYDKDF (reference sequence). Here the CDR3 reads CATSRDGRGQETQYF. The CDR3 DNA reads as TGTGCCACCAGCAGAGACGGGAGAGGCCAAGAGACCCAGTACTTC.

The chain uses TRBV19 and TRBJ1-4, with TRBD1 matching over 10 bases. The germline CDR1 and CDR2 sequences are LNHDA and SQIVND (reference sequence). The CDR3 has 14 amino acids. After removal of 3 bases from V and 7 bases from J, the junction contained 2 bases not matched to a gene. The CDR3 sequence is CASSMTGGGEKLFF. CDR3 nucleotides: TGTGCCAGTAGTATGACAGGGGGCGGTGAAAAACTGTTTTTT.

The V and J genes are TRBV6-5 and TRBJ2-3, with 8 bases lining up with TRBD2. Looked up from germline, CDR1 is MNHEY and CDR2 is SVGAGI. The length of the CDR3 is 14 residues. The trim removed 6 bases at V and 4 bases at J, leaving 6 bases unmatched. CDR3 in amino acids: CASRSGRGADTQYF. In DNA, the CDR3 is TGTGCCAGCAGAAGCGGGAGAGGGGCAGATACGCAGTATTTT.

This chain joins TRBV5-1 and TRBJ2-7; a weak D match, TRBD1 (6 bases). This CDR3 has 15 residues. V lost 1 base and J lost 2, with 13 bases in between. Germline V gives CDR1 SGHRS, CDR2 YFSETQ. The CDR3: CASSLRPGVTYEQYF. Written as DNA, the CDR3 is TGCGCCAGCAGCTTGAGGCCAGGGGTTACCTACGAGCAGTACTTC. Looking up the rest from reference TRBV5-1 and TRBJ2-7 gives the full variable domain: KAGVTQTPRYLIKTRGQQVTLSCSPISGHRSVSWYQQTPGQGLQFLFEYFSETQRNKGNFPGRFSGRQFSNSRSEMNVSTLELGDSALYLCASSLRPGVTYEQYFGPGTRLTVT.

V and J are TRBV27 and TRBJ2-2; 9 bases are a match to TRBD1. Germline CDR1 is MNHEY and CDR2 is SMNVEV (reference sequence). The length of the CDR3 is 17 residues. V was clipped by 0 bases and J by 2 bases; unmatched bases: 4. The CDR3, as DNA: TGTGCCAGCAGTTTATCGGTGACAGGGGGAAACACCGGGGAGCTGTTTTTT. This gives the protein CASSLSVTGGNTGELFF.

This clone was seen a single time. The chain employs TRBV6-1 and TRBJ1-2, with D possibly being TRBD1 (5 bases). There are 18 residues in the CDR3. V was pared by 2 bases and J by 2 bases, with 21 bases between. Germline values: CDR1 MNHNS, CDR2 SASEGT. CDR3 DNA sequence: TGTGCCAGCAGTGAATCCCCCGGGGGGGGAGAAAGCAACTATGGCTACACCTTC. Its protein is CASSESPGGGESNYGYTF.

The CDR3 is CASSQRGYSSGINEQYF. The DNA for the CDR3 is TGTGCCAGCAGCCAAAGAGGATACTCTAGCGGTATTAACGAGCAGTACTTC. J is TRBJ2-7 and V is TRBV7-2; 7 bases fit TRBD2. Trimming cost V 5 bases and J 5 bases; bases outside gene matches: 18. CDR3 length equals 17 residues. Germline V CDR1 and CDR2: SGHTA, FQGNSA.

V and J are TRBV9 and TRBJ2-1; weak D call: TRBD2 (5 bases). Germline V lookup: CDR1 SGDLS, CDR2 YYNGEE. Trimming removed 5 bases at V and 5 bases at J, with 17 bases between. The CDR3 sequence is 15 residues long. CDR3 in amino acids: CASRRALSPDNEQFF. The CDR3 DNA sequence: TGTGCCAGCAGGAGGGCGCTTAGTCCGGACAATGAGCAGTTCTTC.

V gene TRBV21-1 combines with J gene TRBJ1-1; TRBD1, the table's D call, was not compared with the DNA. TRBV21-1 counts as a pseudogene. CDR3 length equals 12 residues. CDR3 in amino acids: CASSDGTGYAFF. CDR3 in DNA: TGTGCCAGCAGCGATGGGACAGGGTATGCTTTCTTT.

The chain links TRBV6-5 to TRBJ2-1; D perhaps matches TRBD2 (6 bases). There are 13 residues in the CDR3. The V end was cut by 6 bases, the J end by 0 bases, with 6 bases between. The germline gives CDR1 MNHEY, CDR2 SVGAGI. The CDR3 bases are TGTGCCAGCAGGACTAGCTCCTACAATGAGCAGTTCTTC. This translates into CASRTSSYNEQFF.

The table lists this clone with a count of one. The genes are TRBV18 and TRBJ1-1; 11 bases align to TRBD1. Germline V lookup: CDR1 KGHSH, CDR2 LQKENI. The CDR3 extends over 15 amino acids. V dropped 6 bases and J dropped 7; count of bases not matched to a gene: 10. This CDR3 reads CASSRGTGGRDEAFF. The CDR3 DNA reads as TGTGCCAGCTCTCGCGGGACAGGGGGAAGGGATGAAGCTTTCTTT.

The rearrangement links TRBV4-1 to TRBJ2-7; D possibly corresponds to TRBD2 (6 bases). Germline values: CDR1 MGHRA, CDR2 YSYEKL. The V gene lost 1 base and the J gene lost 2 bases, with 18 bases spanning the gap. The CDR3 runs 17 residues. The DNA of the CDR3 is TGCGCCAGCAGCCAAGGAACCAGCGGGTTGGTTACCTACGAGCAGTACTTC. Its translation: CASSQGTSGLVTYEQYF.